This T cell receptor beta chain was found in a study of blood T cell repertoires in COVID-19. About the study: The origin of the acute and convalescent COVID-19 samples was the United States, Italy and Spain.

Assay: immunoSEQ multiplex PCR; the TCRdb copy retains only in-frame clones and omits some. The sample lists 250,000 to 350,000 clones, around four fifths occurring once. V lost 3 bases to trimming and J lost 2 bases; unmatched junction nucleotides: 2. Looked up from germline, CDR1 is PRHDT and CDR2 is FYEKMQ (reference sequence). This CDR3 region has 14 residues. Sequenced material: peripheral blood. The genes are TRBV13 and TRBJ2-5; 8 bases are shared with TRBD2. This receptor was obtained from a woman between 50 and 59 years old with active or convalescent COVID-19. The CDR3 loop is CASSFRGGQETQYF. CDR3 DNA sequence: TGTGCCAGCAGCTTCCGCGGGGGGCAAGAGACCCAGTACTTC.